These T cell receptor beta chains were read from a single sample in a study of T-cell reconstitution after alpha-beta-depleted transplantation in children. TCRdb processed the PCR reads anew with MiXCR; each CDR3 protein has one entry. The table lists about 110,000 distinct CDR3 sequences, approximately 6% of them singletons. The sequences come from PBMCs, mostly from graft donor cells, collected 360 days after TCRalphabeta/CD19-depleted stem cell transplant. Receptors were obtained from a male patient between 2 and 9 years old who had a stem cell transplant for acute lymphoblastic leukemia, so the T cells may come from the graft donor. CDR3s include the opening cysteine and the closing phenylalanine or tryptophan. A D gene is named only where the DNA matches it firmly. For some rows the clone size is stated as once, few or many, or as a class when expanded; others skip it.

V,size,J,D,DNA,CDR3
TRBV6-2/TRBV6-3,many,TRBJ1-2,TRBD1,TGTGCCAGCAGTTATTACGGGACAGGCTATGGCTACACCTTC,CASSYYGTGYGYTF
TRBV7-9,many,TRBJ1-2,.,TGTGCCAGCAGTTTCCAGGGGAGCTATGGCTACACCTTC,CASSFQGSYGYTF
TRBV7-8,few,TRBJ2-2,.,TGTGCCAGCAGCCAAGCAAGCAGGTCCCCCGGGGAGCTGTTTTTT,CASSQASRSPGELFF
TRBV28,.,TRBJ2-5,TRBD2,TGTGCCAGCAGCTCCCGGCGGGGGGGAGGACAAGAGACCCAGTACTTC,CASSSRRGGGQETQYF
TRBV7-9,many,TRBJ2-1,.,TGTGCCAGCAGCTTAGCGCTCGACAATGAGCAGTTCTTC,CASSLALDNEQFF
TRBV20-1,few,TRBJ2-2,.,TGCAGTGCTAGAGTACGGGAAGGGTCGAACACCGGGGAGCTGTTTTTT,CSARVREGSNTGELFF
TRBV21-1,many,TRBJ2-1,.,TGTGCCAGCACTAGCGGGGGTCTCAATGAGCAGTTCTTC,CASTSGGLNEQFF
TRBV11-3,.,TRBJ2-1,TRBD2,TGTGCCAGCAGCGAGAGCGGGAGGGCCTACAATGAGCAGTTCTTC,CASSESGRAYNEQFF
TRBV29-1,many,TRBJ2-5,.,TGCAGCGTCGAAGAGACCCAGTACTTC,CSVEETQYF
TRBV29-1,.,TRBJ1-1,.,TGCAGCGCCTTGGTGAACACTGAAGCTTTCTTT,CSALVNTEAFF
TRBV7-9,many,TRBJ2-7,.,TGTGCCAGCAGCTTAGGTCTCACCCCCTACGAGCAGTACTTC,CASSLGLTPYEQYF
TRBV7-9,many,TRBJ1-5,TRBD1,TGTGCCAGCAGCCCGACAGGGGGTCAGCCCCAGCATTTT,CASSPTGGQPQHF
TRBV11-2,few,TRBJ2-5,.,TGTGCCAGCAGCTTAGATTATAGGCTCAGGGCCGGGCACCAAGAGACCCAGTACTTC,CASSLDYRLRAGHQETQYF
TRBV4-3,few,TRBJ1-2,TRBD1,TGCGCCAGCAGCCAAATACCAGGGACAGGCGGCGTCACCTTC,CASSQIPGTGGVTF
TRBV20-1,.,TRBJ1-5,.,TGCAGTGCTAGAGAGGGGAAGAATCAGCCCCAGCATTTT,CSAREGKNQPQHF
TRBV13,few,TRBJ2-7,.,TGTGCCAGCACCCCCCACGGAAGGGGCGAGCAGTACTTC,CASTPHGRGEQYF
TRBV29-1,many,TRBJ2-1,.,TGCAGCGTTAGTCAGAGCTCCTACAATGAGCAGTTCTTC,CSVSQSSYNEQFF
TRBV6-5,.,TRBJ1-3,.,TGTGCCAGCAGTTACTCGGTTAAGGGGAGAAACACCATATATTTT,CASSYSVKGRNTIYF
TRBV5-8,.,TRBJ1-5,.,TGTGCCAGCCTACCGACAAGGAAGAACAGTCAGCCCCAGCATTTT,CASLPTRKNSQPQHF
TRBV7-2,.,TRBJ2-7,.,TGTGCCAGCAGCTTAGTCCCGACACAACCCGAGCAGTACTTC,CASSLVPTQPEQYF
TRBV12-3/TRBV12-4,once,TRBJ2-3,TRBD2,TGTGCCTTCAGTTTTGGTCAGGTAGTGGAAGCGGGAAGAGATACGCAGTATTTT,CAFSFGQVVEAGRDTQYF
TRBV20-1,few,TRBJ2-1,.,TGCAGTGCTAGAGATTGGGACTCCCCACCCGACAATGAGCAGTTCTTC,CSARDWDSPPDNEQFF
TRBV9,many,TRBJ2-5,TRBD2,TGTGCCAGCACCGTTGGGGGGACCGGGACTAAGTACTTC,CASTVGGTGTKYF
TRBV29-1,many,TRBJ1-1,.,TGCAGCTCCCGACGGGGCGGGGGGACTGAAGCTTTCTTT,CSSRRGGGTEAFF
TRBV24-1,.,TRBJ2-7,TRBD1,TGTGCCACCAGTGGACCGGGACAGGGCTCTGAACTGTCCTACGAGCAGTACTTC,CATSGPGQGSELSYEQYF
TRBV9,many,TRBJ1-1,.,TGTGCCAGCAGCCCCACCCCGGACACTGAAGCTTTCTTT,CASSPTPDTEAFF
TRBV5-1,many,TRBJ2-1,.,TGCGCCAGCAGCTTGGGCTGGGGGAGCGACCTCTTCAATGAGCAGTTCTTC,CASSLGWGSDLFNEQFF
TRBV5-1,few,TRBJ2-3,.,TGCGCCAGCAGCTCGAAGGATACGCAGTATTTT,CASSSKDTQYF
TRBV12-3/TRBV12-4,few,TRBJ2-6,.,TGTGCCATCAGTTTAGCGAGGGGGGCGGTAAGCTCTGGGGCCAACGTCCTGACTTTC,CAISLARGAVSSGANVLTF
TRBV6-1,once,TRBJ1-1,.,TGTGCCTGCGAGGAGGGGTATAACACTGAAGCTTTCTTT,CACEEGYNTEAFF
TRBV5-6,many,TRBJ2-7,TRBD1,TGTGCCAGCAGCTTGAAAAGGGGGCGCTTGTACGAGCAGTACTTC,CASSLKRGRLYEQYF
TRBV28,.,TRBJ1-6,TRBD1,TGTGCCAGCAGTTTATTCAGGGGGTCCTGGATAGCCCTCCACTTT,CASSLFRGSWIALHF
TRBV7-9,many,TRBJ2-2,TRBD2,TGTGCCAGCGCCCGGGGGGGCACCGGGGAGCTGTTTTTT,CASARGGTGELFF
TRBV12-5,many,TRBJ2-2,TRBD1,TGTGCTAGTGGTCCCCATAGACAGGGGGCGAAAACCGGGGAGCTGTTTTTT,CASGPHRQGAKTGELFF
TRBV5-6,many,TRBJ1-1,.,TGTGCCAGCAGCTGGACGGCGAACACTGAAGCTTTCTTT,CASSWTANTEAFF
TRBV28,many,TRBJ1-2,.,TGTGCCAGCAGTCCCTTTCCGAGGAACTATGGCTACACCTTC,CASSPFPRNYGYTF
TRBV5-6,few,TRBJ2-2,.,TGTGCCAGCAGCTTGGTTTCCCAGGGGGAGCTGTTTTTT,CASSLVSQGELFF
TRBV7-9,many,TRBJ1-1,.,TGTGCCAGCGGAGGGCCCCCAACGAACACTGAAGCTTTCTTT,CASGGPPTNTEAFF
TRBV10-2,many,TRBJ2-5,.,TGCGCCAGCAGTGAAATAGGGCGGGTGGAAGAGACCCAGTACTTC,CASSEIGRVEETQYF
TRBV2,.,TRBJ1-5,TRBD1,TGTGCCAGCAGCGGGGTAGGGGGCATGAATCAGCCCCAGCATTTT,CASSGVGGMNQPQHF
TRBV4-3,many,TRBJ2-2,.,TGCGCCAGCAGCAGACTAGGGGGGGGCACCGGGGAGCTGTTTTTT,CASSRLGGGTGELFF
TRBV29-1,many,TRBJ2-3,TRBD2,TGCAGCGTTGTAGCGGGGGCCGGAGGGACGCAGTATTTT,CSVVAGAGGTQYF